This T cell receptor beta chain comes out of a study of OX40 agonist ivuxolimab in advanced cancers. CDR3 length: 14 residues. Per the germline V gene, CDR1 is GTSNPN and CDR2 is SVGIG (reference sequence). Trimming pared 4 bases from V and 3 bases from J, leaving 16 bases between. The assay was immunoSEQ multiplex PCR, and TCRdb's table has in-frame clones only and misses some. The sample yields 60,000 to 75,000 clones, 83% seen once. The sample in question was CD4+ or CD8+ T cells sorted from blood, obtained in a trial of the OX40 agonist ivuxolimab. The source of this sequence is an adult with an advanced solid tumor such as melanoma, head and neck, liver or kidney cancer. The chain couples TRBV30 to TRBJ2-7; weak D call: TRBD1 (6 bases). In DNA, the CDR3 is TGTGCCTGGACCCCTGGGCAGGGGCTCTACGAGCAGTACTTC. Translating it yields CAWTPGQGLYEQYF.